The 18 T cell receptor beta chains in this list originate from one sample, sequenced in a study of tumor-infiltrating lymphocytes in glioblastoma multiforme (dated by TCRdb to between 2016 and 2019). The run used an Illumina HiSeq 2500. Using a modified ARM-PCR protocol with multiple V-beta primers and a C-beta primer, the team built TCRB libraries from RNA through three nested multiplex PCR rounds. TCRdb cleaned the public reads at Q25 with fastp, built clones with MiXCR and kept in-frame beta chains. Rows matching on CDR3 protein sequence are summarized as one entry with the most common DNA and genes. This sample gives about 32,000 distinct CDR3 sequences in total; 60% to 75% of them show up just once. Of the sample, approximately 35% is held by the ten largest clones. The sample taken for sequencing was brain tumor tissue. Source of these receptors: a male donor with glioblastoma.

This clonotype was counted between two and nine times. The rearrangement links TRBV9 to TRBJ2-3, with unresolved D. Germline V gives CDR1 SGDLS, CDR2 YYNGEE. This CDR3 is 14 amino acids long. Trimming stripped 3 bases from V and 0 bases from J, with 8 bases between. Here the CDR3 reads CASSADISTDTQYF. The DNA for the CDR3 is TGTGCCAGCAGCGCTGACATTAGCACAGATACGCAGTATTTT.

Remarks on this clonotype: The missing conserved phenylalanine or tryptophan at the end of this CDR3 makes a read error likely. The limits of the CDR3 on the DNA are not certain, so only TCRdb's listed CDR3 is given. The chain carries TRBV11-2 and TRBJ1-2; TRBD1 is the table's D call, not checked against the DNA. Germline CDR1 reads SGHAT; CDR2 reads FQNNGV. Including both end residues, the CDR3 is 14 amino acids long. The CDR3 sequence is CASSERQGAYGCTI.

This chain uses TRBV6-1 with TRBJ2-7; TRBD1 matches 7 bases. The CDR3 runs to 15 residues. Germline CDR1 MNHNS, CDR2 SASEGT. V gave up 7 bases and J gave up 7 bases; unmatched junction bases: 16. The CDR3 reads CASTQDPGTVLEQYF. In DNA, the CDR3 is TGTGCCAGCACCCAGGACCCCGGGACAGTCTTGGAGCAGTACTTC.

This clonotype ranks as medium-sized. The V and J genes are TRBV20-1 and TRBJ2-7, with 11 bases matching TRBD2. Per germline, CDR1 DFQATT and CDR2 SNEGSKA (reference sequence). This CDR3 region has 14 residues. V gave up 3 bases and J gave up 5 bases; unmatched junction bases: 6. CDR3 nucleotide sequence: TGCAGTGCTAGGGCACTAGCGGGAGTTCACGAGCAGTACTTC. Its protein product is CSARALAGVHEQYF.

This clonotype was seen once. The chain has TRBV29-1 and TRBJ1-1; D might be TRBD1 (5 bases). CDR3 length: 14 amino acids. The V gene lost 3 bases and the J gene lost 10 bases, with 21 bases spanning the gap. The V gene's germline CDR1 is SQVTM and CDR2 ANQGSEA. The CDR3 sequence: CSVDGQQEGKVAFF. In nucleotides, the CDR3 is TGCAGCGTTGACGGTCAACAGGAAGGGAAGGTAGCTTTCTTT.

On this clonotype: This could be a read error, since a much larger clone is one nucleotide away. The conserved phenylalanine or tryptophan is not found at the CDR3 terminus, so this likely reflects a read error. The gene calls are TRBV11-1 and TRBJ1-1, with 7 bases aligning to TRBD1. V gave up 2 bases and J gave up 0 bases; unmatched junction bases: 9. From germline, CDR1 is SGHAT and CDR2 FQDESV (reference sequence). The CDR3 covers 17 residues. The CDR3 DNA follows: TGTGCCAGCAGCTTACGGGACAGAGGGTACATGAACACTGAAGCTTTCTCT. Its protein is CASSLRDRGYMNTEAFS.

In regard to this clonotype: A read error may account for a junction end that differs from germline. CDR3 sequence: CASSLFVGGPPGKLFF. DNA of the CDR3: TGTGCCAGCAGTTTATTCGTGGGAGGGCCCCCCGGGAAGCTGTTTTTT. The rearrangement links TRBV12-3 or TRBV12-4 to TRBJ2-2; 7 bases are shared with TRBD2. The CDR3 runs to 16 residues.

Comments on this clonotype: Mismatch with germline at one junction end may stem from a read error. CDR3 protein: CASSQLAGGDTHYF. The CDR3, as DNA: TGTGCCAGCAGCCAACTAGCGGGAGGAGATACACACTACTTT. V is TRBV5-4 and J is TRBJ2-3; the match to TRBD2 covers 12 bases. The CDR3 totals 14 residues. CDR1 SGHNT and CDR2 YYREEE come from the germline V gene (reference sequence).

A remark on this clonotype: The germline gene is not matched at one end of the junction; a read error may be the cause. The chain is built from TRBV20-1 and TRBJ2-3; D unresolved. This CDR3 has 14 residues. Germline CDR1 is DFQATT and CDR2 is SNEGSKA (reference sequence). The CDR3 here is CSARVHSSTDTQYF. As DNA, the CDR3 is TGCAGTGCTAGAGTCCACAGTAGCACAGATACGCAGTATTTC.

This chain joins TRBV28 and TRBJ2-7; 7 bases align to TRBD1. CDR1 MDHEN and CDR2 SYDVKM come from the germline V gene. V shed 3 bases and J 2 bases; nucleotides not matched to a gene: 4. The CDR3 loop spans 14 amino acids. DNA for the CDR3: TGTGCCAGCAGTTTGCGGCAGGGGGCCTACGAGCAGTACTTC. Encoded protein: CASSLRQGAYEQYF.

This clonotype was counted only a few times. V is TRBV7-2 and J is TRBJ1-1; 9 bases are a match to TRBD1. From germline, CDR1 is SGHTA and CDR2 FQGNSA. CDR3 length equals 13 residues. Unmatched junction bases numbered 5, after V lost 6 bases and J lost 6 bases. CDR3 region: CASSSQGASEAFF. The CDR3 DNA reads TGTGCCAGCAGTTCACAGGGGGCATCTGAAGCTTTCTTT.

The chain has TRBV5-1 and TRBJ2-7, with D maybe TRBD1 (7 bases). The CDR3 is 14 residues long. CDR1 is SGHRS and CDR2 is YFSETQ in the germline V gene. V lost 4 bases, J lost 5 bases, and 16 bases lay in between. The CDR3 reads CASSQEGQNHEQYF. CDR3 nucleotide sequence: TGCGCCAGCAGCCAGGAGGGACAGAACCACGAGCAGTACTTC.

In its sample, this clonotype was seen many times. The chain couples TRBV5-1 to TRBJ2-2; D unclear. The CDR3 has 17 amino acids. V shed 4 bases and J shed 0 bases, with 16 bases lying between them. Per the germline V gene, CDR1 is SGHRS and CDR2 is YFSETQ. The CDR3 loop reads CASSQANTRANTGELFF. Here the CDR3 DNA reads TGCGCCAGCAGCCAAGCGAATACGCGCGCGAACACCGGGGAGCTGTTTTTT.

Ten or more counts support this clonotype. The V gene is TRBV6-6, the J gene TRBJ1-6, with TRBD1 matching 7 bases. The CDR3 is 14 residues long. V shed 10 bases and J 9 bases; nucleotides not matched to a gene: 12. Germline V CDR1 and CDR2: MNHNY, SVGAGI (reference sequence). CDR3 coding DNA: TGTGCCACCGAACCGACAGGGTCGGGTTCACCCCTCCACTTT. Translation gives CATEPTGSGSPLHF.

This clonotype was seen repeatedly, ten times or more. The chain links TRBV5-1 to TRBJ2-7; no clear D. Germline V gives CDR1 SGHRS, CDR2 YFSETQ. The CDR3 is made up of 8 amino acids. V was trimmed by 10 bases and J by 3 bases, leaving 2 bases between them. For the CDR3, the DNA is TGCGCCTACTACGAGCAGTACTTC. Amino acids: CAYYEQYF.

A few counts support this clonotype. The chain links TRBV2 to TRBJ1-1; weak D call: TRBD1 (6 bases). Germline values: CDR1 SNHLY, CDR2 FYNNEI. V was pared by 4 bases and J by 3 bases, with 9 bases between. This CDR3 contains 13 residues. The CDR3 spells CASSAQGYTEAFF. CDR3 DNA sequence: TGTGCCAGCAGTGCGCAGGGGTACACTGAAGCTTTCTTT.

V usage is TRBV10-3 and J usage is TRBJ2-2; D is uncertain. Looked up from germline, CDR1 is ENHRY and CDR2 is SYGVKD. The CDR3 covers 12 residues. V dropped 10 bases and J dropped 9 bases, with 15 bases sitting between them. The CDR3 is CANGGEHRELFF. CDR3 DNA: TGTGCCAATGGCGGAGAACACCGGGAGCTGTTTTTT.

To note about this clonotype: Being one base from a much bigger clone, this may be a read error. The V call is TRBV5-1, the J call TRBJ2-1; D ambiguous. This CDR3 is built from 12 residues. Looked up from germline, CDR1 is SGHRS and CDR2 is YFSETQ. V lost 10 bases to trimming and J lost 4 bases, with 12 bases between them. As DNA, the CDR3 is TGCGCCGGCCGAGATACTTACAATGAGCAGTTCTTC. Translating gives CAGRDTYNEQFF. The whole variable domain, remainder taken from reference TRBV5-1 and TRBJ2-1, is KAGVTQTPRYLIKTRGQQVTLSCSPISGHRSVSWYQQTPGQGLQFLFEYFSETQRNKGNFPGRFSGRQFSNSRSEMNVSTLELGDSALYLCAGRDTYNEQFFGPGTRLTVL.